The 18 T cell receptor beta chains in this list originate from one sample, sequenced in a study of early T cells in non-severe SARS-CoV-2 infection (dated by TCRdb to the early 2020s). Library preparation employed 5' RACE. Instrument used: NextSeq 500. The raw public data were reprocessed by TCRdb itself: fastp quality trimming at Q25, MiXCR clonotype calling, in-frame beta chains only. Every entry covers one CDR3 protein and lists the most common genes and DNA from its rows. This sample comprises tens of thousands of distinct CDR3 sequences, more than 6% of them detected only once. Jointly, the top ten make up about 4% of the sample. Sequencing was done on a sample of whole blood. The source is an adult who was a healthcare worker with PCR-confirmed SARS-CoV-2 infection or an uninfected control (not recorded which).

The chain recombines TRBV20-1 with TRBJ2-3; D gene unclear. The V end was cut by 6 bases, the J end by 3 bases, with 10 bases between. This CDR3 spans 12 amino acids. Germline CDR1 DFQATT, CDR2 SNEGSKA (reference sequence). The CDR3 DNA sequence: TGCAGTGCCAGGACGGTTACAGATACGCAGTATTTT. This encodes CSARTVTDTQYF.

This clonotype has ten or more counts. The genes are TRBV7-9 and TRBJ2-3; D could derive from TRBD1 or TRBD2 (5 bases each). Germline CDR1 SEHNR, CDR2 FQNEAQ (reference sequence). Trimming shortened V by 11 bases and J by 3 bases, and 12 bases separated the two germline ends. This CDR3 is built from 12 residues. The CDR3 protein is CAGDWGTDTQYF. Here the CDR3 DNA reads TGTGCCGGAGACTGGGGGACAGATACGCAGTATTTT. Looking up the rest from reference TRBV7-9 and TRBJ2-3 gives the full variable domain: DTGVSQNPRHKITKRGQNVTFRCDPISEHNRLYWYRQTLGQGPEFLTYFQNEAQLEKSRLLSDRFSAERPKGSFSTLEIQRTEQGDSAMYLCAGDWGTDTQYFGPGTRLTVL.

This clonotype was counted at least ten times. The CDR3 here is CASSRYGADYNEQFF. CDR3 coding DNA: TGTGCCAGCAGCCGGTACGGGGCAGACTACAATGAGCAGTTCTTC. The chain joins TRBV14 to TRBJ2-1, with D perhaps TRBD1 or TRBD2 (5 bases each). The CDR3 extends over 15 amino acids. Trimming took 4 bases from V and 3 from J, leaving 13 bases between them. The germline V gene encodes CDR1 SGHDN and CDR2 FVKESK.

This clonotype counts as medium-sized (0.01 to 0.1%). The chain uses TRBV29-1 and TRBJ2-7, with 8 bases identical to TRBD1. The CDR3 runs to 13 residues. The V gene end was trimmed by 4 bases and the J gene end by 3 bases; junction bases not matched to a gene: 5. CDR1 and CDR2 (germline): SQVTM, ANQGSEA. CDR3 bases: TGCAGCGTTGCGAAACAGGGGGACTACGAGCAGTACTTC. Amino acid sequence: CSVAKQGDYEQYF.

This clonotype was seen at least ten times. The V and J genes are TRBV29-1 and TRBJ2-5, with D perhaps TRBD2 (6 bases). The length of the CDR3 is 15 residues. Per germline, CDR1 SQVTM and CDR2 ANQGSEA. The V end was cut by 5 bases, the J end by 1 base, with 17 bases between. The DNA of the CDR3 is TGCAGCGTTAAAGGGAGCCGGGAGAGCCAAGAGACCCAGTACTTC. It encodes CSVKGSRESQETQYF.

At least ten counts were recorded for this clonotype. The chain is built from TRBV24-1 and TRBJ2-1; 9 nucleotides line up with TRBD2. This CDR3 comprises 15 residues. Germline V CDR1 and CDR2: KGHDR, SFDVKD. Germline trimming cut 4 bases from V and 3 bases from J; bases unmatched to any gene: 3. The CDR3 DNA reads TGTGCCACCAGTGAAAGGACTAGCGACTACAATGAGCAGTTCTTC. It is translated as CATSERTSDYNEQFF.

This clonotype was seen at least ten times. The chain couples TRBV7-9 to TRBJ1-1; no reliable D call. Trimming cost V 5 bases and J 1 base, with 8 bases left between them. The CDR3 extends over 13 amino acids. The germline gives CDR1 SEHNR, CDR2 FQNEAQ (reference sequence). Here the CDR3 reads CASSQHQNTEAFF. DNA of the CDR3: TGTGCCAGCAGCCAACACCAGAACACTGAAGCTTTCTTT.

This clonotype was seen at least ten times. The V gene is TRBV20-1, the J gene TRBJ1-1, with TRBD1 matching over 8 bases. V lost 2 bases, J lost 3 bases, and 5 bases stayed unmatched. The CDR3 contains 14 residues. CDR1 DFQATT and CDR2 SNEGSKA come from the germline V gene (reference sequence). CDR3 DNA sequence: TGCAGTGCTAGAAGGACAGGGCTTGACACTGAAGCTTTCTTT. Amino acid sequence: CSARRTGLDTEAFF.

This clonotype has a handful of counts. DNA for the CDR3: TGTGCCAGCAGACGACAGGGGCCCTCTGGAAACACCATATATTTT. It translates to CASRRQGPSGNTIYF. The chain combines TRBV6-5 with TRBJ1-3, with 8 bases lining up with TRBD1. Looked up from germline, CDR1 is MNHEY and CDR2 is SVGAGI. The CDR3 covers 15 residues. V lost 6 bases and J lost 0; bases outside the gene matches: 4.

This clonotype is medium-sized (0.01 to 0.1%) within its sample. V is TRBV27 and J is TRBJ2-1; D is unresolved. The germline CDR1 and CDR2 sequences are MNHEY and SMNVEV (reference sequence). V lost 0 bases to trimming and J lost 4 bases, with 10 bases between them. This CDR3 spans 15 amino acids. The CDR3 nucleotides are TGTGCCAGCAGTTTATCGCGACTCCTATACAATGAGCAGTTCTTC. It codes for CASSLSRLLYNEQFF.

This clonotype occurred many times. The rearrangement uses TRBV28 and TRBJ1-2; unclear D gene. V was pared by 5 bases and J by 0 bases, with 13 bases between. CDR1 is MDHEN and CDR2 is SYDVKM in the germline V gene. This CDR3 contains 15 residues. CDR3 DNA: TGTGCCAGCAGTCCCTTTTCCAGAGCTAACTATGGCTACACCTTC. Translated: CASSPFSRANYGYTF.

This clonotype showed up many times. This chain joins TRBV27 and TRBJ1-1; 8 bases align to TRBD1. CDR1 is MNHEY and CDR2 is SMNVEV in the germline V gene (reference sequence). V was pared by 10 bases and J by 1 base, with 5 bases of the junction left unmatched. The CDR3 spans 13 residues. For the CDR3, the DNA is TGTGCCATTAGGCAGGGGGCGAACACTGAAGCTTTCTTT. It specifies CAIRQGANTEAFF.

This clonotype was picked up many times. The CDR3 DNA reads as TGTGCCAGCAGCTTGGGCCGGGCAGGCACCACGGGTCAGCCCCAGCATTTT. Protein product: CASSLGRAGTTGQPQHF. The chain links TRBV5-5 to TRBJ1-5, with D hard to call. Trimming cost V 0 bases and J 6 bases, with 19 bases left between them. CDR3 length equals 17 residues. The germline V gene has CDR1 SGHKS and CDR2 YYEKEE (reference sequence).

This clonotype was picked up a small number of times. The genes are TRBV5-1 and TRBJ2-2; D unclear. Germline V gene data show CDR1 as SGHRS and CDR2 as YFSETQ. This CDR3 is 16 amino acids long. V was shortened by 0 bases and J by 2 bases, with 11 bases between the two germline ends. The CDR3 sequence: CASSLVASPNTGELFF. CDR3 nucleotides: TGCGCCAGCAGCTTGGTCGCGAGCCCTAACACCGGGGAGCTGTTTTTT.

The V call is TRBV6-1, the J call TRBJ2-7; tentatively, D is TRBD1 or TRBD2 (5 bases each). Germline V gene sequence: CDR1 MNHNS, CDR2 SASEGT. Deletions cut 7 bases from V and 2 bases from J, with 15 bases between. CDR3 size: 14 residues. For the CDR3, the DNA is TGTGCCAGCACGTACCCGGGACCACCCTACGAGCAGTACTTC. Translated, it gives CASTYPGPPYEQYF.

This clonotype was detected many times. The chain joins TRBV11-3 to TRBJ2-1; 10 bases align to TRBD2. The CDR3 is 13 amino acids. Trimming removed 1 base from V and 10 bases from J; junction bases left unmatched: 1. Germline V CDR1 and CDR2: SGHNT, YENEEA. DNA of the CDR3: TGTGCCAGCAGCTTAGGGACTAGCGGAGAGCAGTTCTTC. As protein: CASSLGTSGEQFF.

In its sample, this clonotype was seen many times. V and J are TRBV4-1 and TRBJ2-5; D is perhaps TRBD2 (6 bases). The CDR3 is 15 residues long. V was pared by 2 bases and J by 1 base, with 11 bases between. Per germline, CDR1 MGHRA and CDR2 YSYEKL. DNA for the CDR3: TGCGCCAGCAGCCAACGACTAGGGCGCCAAGAGACCCAGTACTTC. Translating gives CASSQRLGRQETQYF.

The sample holds many counts of this clonotype. V is TRBV4-2 and J is TRBJ2-2, with D maybe TRBD2 (6 bases). The germline V gene has CDR1 LGHNA and CDR2 YNFKEQ. V dropped 6 bases and J dropped 1 base, with 12 bases sitting between them. This CDR3 comprises 15 residues. The chain's CDR3 is CASRRDSQNTGELFF. In DNA form, the CDR3 reads TGTGCCAGCAGGAGGGACTCCCAGAACACCGGGGAGCTGTTTTTT.